These 5 T cell receptor beta chains share one sample of origin, sequenced in a study of shared clonotypes between healthy human individuals. Here immunoSEQ multiplex PCR was the method, and the copy in TCRdb shows in-frame clones only, minus some. This table holds about 320,000 clones, around 86% found once. Sequenced input: memory CD8+ T cells sorted from blood. Subset reported: CD45RO+ cells pooled with CCR7-negative TemRA cells. The receptors here all came from a man aged 18 to 30 in good health.

The chain uses TRBV19 and TRBJ2-7; D gene uncertain. Looked up from germline, CDR1 is LNHDA and CDR2 is SQIVND (reference sequence). V lost 5 bases and J lost 4, with 9 bases in between. This CDR3 comprises 12 residues. CDR3 amino acids: CASSSRSYEQYF. The CDR3 nucleotides read TGTGCCAGTAGTTCGCGGAGTTACGAGCAGTACTTC. Using reference TRBV19 and TRBJ2-7 for the parts outside the CDR3, the full variable domain is DGGITQSPKYLFRKEGQNVTLSCEQNLNHDAMYWYRQDPGQGLRLIYYSQIVNDFQKGDIAEGYSVSREKKESFPLTVTSAQKNPTAFYLCASSSRSYEQYFGPGTRLTVT.

The rearrangement uses TRBV4-1 and TRBJ1-1; D perhaps matches TRBD1 (6 bases). This CDR3 comprises 14 residues. Trimming stripped 1 base from V and 6 bases from J, with 12 bases between. CDR1 MGHRA and CDR2 YSYEKL come from the germline V gene. The chain's CDR3 is CASSQVGGRPEAFF. In nucleotides, the CDR3 is TGCGCCAGCAGCCAAGTAGGGGGTCGGCCTGAAGCTTTCTTT.

This clone appeared a single time. The chain joins TRBV6-4 to TRBJ1-2; D uncertain. CDR1 and CDR2 (germline): MRHNA, SNTAGT. Trimming pared 4 bases from V and 7 bases from J, leaving 19 bases between. The CDR3 is made up of 15 amino acids. CDR3 sequence: CASSGQLLRCIGYTF. For the CDR3, the DNA is TGTGCCAGCAGTGGGCAACTGTTGCGTTGCATTGGCTACACCTTC.

The CDR3 DNA reads as TGTGCCAGCACCGGTTACAGTTCTAATGAAAAACTGTTTTTT. Its translation is CASTGYSSNEKLFF. The chain joins TRBV27 to TRBJ1-4; no firm D call. V was trimmed by 7 bases and J by 3 bases, leaving 12 bases between them. There are 14 residues in the CDR3. Germline CDR1 MNHEY, CDR2 SMNVEV (reference sequence).

This chain links TRBV19 with TRBJ2-7, with D unclear. The CDR3 totals 13 residues. Germline CDR1 and CDR2: LNHDA and SQIVND (reference sequence). Trimming removed 5 bases at V and 2 bases at J, with 10 bases between. CDR3 bases: TGTGCCAGTAGTTATCGGCCGACCTACGAGCAGTACTTC. Protein product: CASSYRPTYEQYF.